This T cell receptor beta chain was retrieved from a study of regulatory T cells in long-lasting Graves disease (dated by TCRdb to the early 2020s). Regarding the study in general: To count as having persistent Graves' disease, a patient had to have received antithyroid drug treatment for over 5 years with TSH receptor autoantibodies remaining persistently positive. Patients with persistent Graves' disease were compared with patients with newly diagnosed Graves' disease using TCR sequencing and RNA sequencing of peripheral blood. The study was registered as a clinical trial and conducted in China. A total of roughly 35 samples underwent TCR sequencing: about 13 from persistent and roughly 20 from newly diagnosed Graves' disease patients. Persistent Graves' disease patients in the clinical cohort had taken antithyroid drugs for 9.5 to 13 years on average. What the work shows at the level of the full study, not this receptor alone: Persistent disease showed preferential use of TRBV28, TRBJ1-2 and TRBJ2-5, whereas newly diagnosed disease favored TRBV20-1 and TRBJ2-1. Only the TCR beta chain was sequenced and analyzed. The authors noted that the small sample size was a limitation that may lower accuracy. Persistent Graves' disease patients showed lower TCR Shannon entropy and fewer highly expanded clones than newly diagnosed patients, suggesting clonal expansion. Because the primary lesion, thyroid tissue, could not be accessed, the study looked at peripheral blood alone. Persistent patients shared more public clonotypes among themselves (under 3,000) than newly diagnosed patients did (more than 850).

On this clonotype: Its cognate antigen has yet to be identified. No base-level quality is on record; no much larger clone is a single base apart.

The time point label, as the study defines it: persistent/refractory GD, antithyroid drugs over 5 years with positive TRAb. For both TCR sequencing and RNA sequencing, RNA was extracted from PBMCs using TRIzol. The diagnosis of Graves' disease was made according to American Thyroid Association guidelines. Recruitment of patients was carried out at an endocrinology department in Xi'an, China. Each patient gave 8.5 to 9.5 milliliters of peripheral blood, collected in an EDTA anticoagulant tube. PBMCs were isolated by Ficoll Paque Plus density gradient separation without further T cell sorting. An Agilent 2100 Bioanalyzer and agarose gel were used to check RNA quality, while a NanoDrop 2000 measured RNA concentration. Libraries were constructed by multiplex PCR. Sequenced on an Illumina HiSeq 4000. To build TCR beta libraries, CDR3 regions were amplified by Arm-PCR using iRepertoire HTBI primers. PCR products were gel purified before sequencing. Per the source publication's procedure: Across samples, about 64 TRBV and roughly 15 TRBJ segments were identified and used for gene usage analysis of CDR3 amino acid clonotypes. COPE and FqMerger were used to merge filtered high-quality paired reads into contigs. BLAST was used to align contigs to IMGT TRBV, TRBD and TRBJ reference genes, with CDR3 defined following IMGT. Any clonotype with a frequency above 0.1% was counted as a highly expanded clone. Shannon entropy served as the measure of repertoire diversity, while the Gini coefficient captured V-J evenness. Public clonotypes were defined as clonotypes shared by more than one individual. TCRdb reprocessing: public reads trimmed at Q25 with fastp, clones called with MiXCR, in-frame beta chains kept. Under each unique CDR3 protein, matching rows form one entry showing the most common genes and DNA. The V and J calls reflect TCRdb's pipeline rather than the authors' work. The sample data list roughly 500,000 distinct CDR3 sequences, and 20% to 25% of these were observed just once. The ten largest clones add up to 13% of the sample.

The germline V gene encodes CDR1 ENHRY and CDR2 SYGVKD. Deletion took 3 bases off V and 6 bases off J, with a span of 15 bases between the germline ends. There are 14 amino acids in the CDR3, from cysteine to phenylalanine inclusive. Only the CDR3 portion is preserved as DNA: 42 bases, with reading frame beginning at the first base. The sequences come from peripheral blood mononuclear cells (PBMCs), collected when the disease was refractory, from a patient treated with antithyroid drugs. The TCR was taken from a female donor with Graves disease. The chain joins TRBV10-3 to TRBJ2-7; the D gene is perhaps TRBD2, on 8 matching bases. Here is the DNA: TGTGCCATCAGTGAAACGGGAGGGGGCAGCGAGCAGTACTTC. Its translation is CAISETGGGSEQYF.